This record covers a single TCR beta chain. The target antigen is unknown. Measured with immunoSEQ multiplex PCR; TCRdb has only the in-frame clones, and not every one. The repertoire consists of about 70,000 clones, with less than 90% occurring once and the leading ten covering over 7.5%. This sample was taken from a study of T cell responses to AZD1222 COVID-19 vaccine. Overall study results and limits: Just 5 to 7 AZD1222 recipients were seropositive at baseline. Donors in the cohort were predominantly white British and more often female, and clonal diversity was possibly underestimated.

The CDR3 length is 15 residues. Germline assignment: CDR1 LGHDT and CDR2 YNNKEL (reference sequence). The V segment lost 4 bases and the J segment 7 bases; nucleotides outside the gene matches: 11. The origin of this receptor is an adult in good health. Sequenced here: peripheral blood, sampled on day 0 of AZD1222 vaccination. V gene TRBV3-1 (or the pseudogene TRBV3-2) combines with J gene TRBJ1-2; 8 positions agree with TRBD1. This chain's CDR3 is CASSPWDRSRSGYTF. CDR3 nucleotides: TGTGCCAGCAGCCCGTGGGACAGGAGTAGATCTGGCTACACCTTC.